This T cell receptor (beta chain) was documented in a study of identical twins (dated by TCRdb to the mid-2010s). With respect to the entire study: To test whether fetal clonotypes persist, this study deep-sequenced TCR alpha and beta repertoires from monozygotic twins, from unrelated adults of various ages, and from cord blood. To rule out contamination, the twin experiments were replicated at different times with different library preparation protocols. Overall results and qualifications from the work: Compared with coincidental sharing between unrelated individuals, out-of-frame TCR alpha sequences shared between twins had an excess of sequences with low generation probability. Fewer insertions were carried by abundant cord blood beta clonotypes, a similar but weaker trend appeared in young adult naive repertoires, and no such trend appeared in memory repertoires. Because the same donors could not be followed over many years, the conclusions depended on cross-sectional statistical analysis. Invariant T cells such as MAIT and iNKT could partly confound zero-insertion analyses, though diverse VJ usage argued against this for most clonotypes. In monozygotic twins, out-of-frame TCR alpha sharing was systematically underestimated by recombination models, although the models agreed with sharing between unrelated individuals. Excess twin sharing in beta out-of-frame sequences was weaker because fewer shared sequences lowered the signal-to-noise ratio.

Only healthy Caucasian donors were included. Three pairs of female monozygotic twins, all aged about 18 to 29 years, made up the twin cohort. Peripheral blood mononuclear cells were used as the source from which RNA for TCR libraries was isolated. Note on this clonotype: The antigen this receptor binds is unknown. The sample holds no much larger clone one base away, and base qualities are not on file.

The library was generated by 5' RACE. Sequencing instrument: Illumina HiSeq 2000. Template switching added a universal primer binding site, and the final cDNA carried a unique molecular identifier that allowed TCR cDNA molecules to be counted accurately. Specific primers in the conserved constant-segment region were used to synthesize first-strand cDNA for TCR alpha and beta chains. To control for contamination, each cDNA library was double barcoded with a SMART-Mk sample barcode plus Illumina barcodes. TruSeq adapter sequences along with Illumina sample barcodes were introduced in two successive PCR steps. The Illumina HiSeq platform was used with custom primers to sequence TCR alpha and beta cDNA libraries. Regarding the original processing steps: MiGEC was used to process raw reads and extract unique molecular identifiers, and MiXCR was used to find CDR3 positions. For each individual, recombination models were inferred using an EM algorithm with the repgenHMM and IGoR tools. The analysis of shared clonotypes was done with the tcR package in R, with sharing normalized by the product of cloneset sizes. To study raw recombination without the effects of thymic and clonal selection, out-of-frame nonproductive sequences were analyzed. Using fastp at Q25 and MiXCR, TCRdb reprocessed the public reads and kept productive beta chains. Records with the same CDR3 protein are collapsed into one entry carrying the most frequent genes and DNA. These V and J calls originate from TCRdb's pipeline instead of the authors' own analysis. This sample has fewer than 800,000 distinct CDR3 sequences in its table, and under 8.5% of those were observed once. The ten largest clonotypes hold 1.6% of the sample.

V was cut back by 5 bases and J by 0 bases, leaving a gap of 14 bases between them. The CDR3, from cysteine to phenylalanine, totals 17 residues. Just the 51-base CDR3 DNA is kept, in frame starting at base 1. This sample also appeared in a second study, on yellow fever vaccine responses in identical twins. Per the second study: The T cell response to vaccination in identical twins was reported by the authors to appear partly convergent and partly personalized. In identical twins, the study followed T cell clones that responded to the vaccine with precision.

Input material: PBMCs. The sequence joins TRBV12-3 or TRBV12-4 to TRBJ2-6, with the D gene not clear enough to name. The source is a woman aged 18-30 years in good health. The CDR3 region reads CASSTSMVGSGANVLTF. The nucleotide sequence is TGTGCCAGCAGTACAAGCATGGTGGGCTCTGGGGCCAACGTCCTGACTTTC.